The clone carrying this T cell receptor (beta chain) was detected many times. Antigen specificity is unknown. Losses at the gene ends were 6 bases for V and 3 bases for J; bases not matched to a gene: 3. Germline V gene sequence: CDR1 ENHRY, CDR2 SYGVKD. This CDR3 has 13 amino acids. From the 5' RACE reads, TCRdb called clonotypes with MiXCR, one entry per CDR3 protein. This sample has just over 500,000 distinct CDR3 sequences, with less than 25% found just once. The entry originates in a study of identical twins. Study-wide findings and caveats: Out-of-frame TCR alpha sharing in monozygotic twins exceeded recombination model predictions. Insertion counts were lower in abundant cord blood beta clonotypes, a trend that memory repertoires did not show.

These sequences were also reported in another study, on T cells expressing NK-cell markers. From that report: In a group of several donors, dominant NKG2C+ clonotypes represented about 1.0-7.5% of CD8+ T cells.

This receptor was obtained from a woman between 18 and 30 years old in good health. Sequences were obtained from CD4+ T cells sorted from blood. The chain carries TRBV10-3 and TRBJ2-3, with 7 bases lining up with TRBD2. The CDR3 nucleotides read TGTGCCATCAGGGGCGGGAGTACAGATACGCAGTATTTT. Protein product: CAIRGGSTDTQYF.